This entry lists 27 T cell receptor beta chains sequenced from one sample in a study of early T cells in non-severe SARS-CoV-2 infection. TCRdb redid the calling of the 5' RACE reads with MiXCR, one entry per CDR3 protein. The table records 64,000 or so distinct CDR3 sequences, around 11% of them present only once. The specimen was whole blood, collected at baseline. The source of these receptors is an adult who was a healthcare worker with PCR-confirmed SARS-CoV-2 infection or an uninfected control (not recorded which).

The gene calls are TRBV28 and TRBJ1-1; D call uncertain. The germline V gene has CDR1 MDHEN and CDR2 SYDVKM. Trimming cost V 3 bases and J 0 bases, with 11 bases left between them. The CDR3 covers 15 residues. The CDR3 DNA reads TGTGCCAGCAGTTTCCCTGGACCGGTGAACACTGAAGCTTTCTTT. Its translation is CASSFPGPVNTEAFF.

This clonotype was counted between two and nine times. This chain joins TRBV2 and TRBJ2-5; 8 bases are shared with TRBD1. The CDR3 is 14 amino acids. Per germline, CDR1 SNHLY and CDR2 FYNNEI. The ends lost 6 bases at V and 5 bases at J; junction bases unmatched: 8. This chain's CDR3 is CASREDRVRETQYF. Here the CDR3 DNA reads TGTGCCAGCAGGGAGGACAGGGTACGCGAGACCCAGTACTTC.

This clonotype was seen a single time. Possible read error: a much larger clone is one base away. The V and J genes are TRBV12-3 or TRBV12-4 and TRBJ1-4; 9 positions agree with TRBD1. The CDR3 sequence is 12 residues long. The CDR3 coding sequence is TGTGCCAGCAGAGGACAGGGGAAAAAACTGCTTTTT. It encodes CASRGQGKKLLF.

The chain recombines TRBV29-1 with TRBJ2-7; 7 bases fit TRBD1. The V segment lost 6 bases and the J segment 7 bases; nucleotides outside the gene matches: 12. The CDR3 is made up of 13 amino acids. Germline CDR1 is SQVTM and CDR2 is ANQGSEA. Here the CDR3 DNA reads TGCAGCGTCACAGGGGTAATCATGGAAGAGCAGTACTTC. Amino acid sequence: CSVTGVIMEEQYF.

This clonotype has a handful of counts. CDR3 residues: CASTSLIVNTEAFF. CDR3 bases: TGTGCCAGCACATCTTTGATTGTGAACACTGAAGCTTTCTTT. The rearrangement joins TRBV7-6 to TRBJ1-1; D gene unclear. V was cut by 7 bases and J by 0 bases, with 12 bases left in between. The CDR3 sequence is 14 residues long. Germline V gives CDR1 SGHVS, CDR2 FNYEAQ.

This clonotype was counted between two and nine times. The chain couples TRBV6-6 to TRBJ1-1; D possibly corresponds to TRBD1 (6 bases). V gave up 10 bases and J gave up 1 base, with 22 bases separating them. The CDR3 consists of 16 residues. The germline CDR1 and CDR2 sequences are MNHNY and SVGAGI (reference sequence). CDR3 in amino acids: CATAARGGLGNTEAFF. The CDR3 DNA reads TGTGCCACCGCCGCCCGCGGGGGGCTTGGGAACACTGAAGCTTTCTTT.

The table lists this clonotype with a few counts. V is TRBV12-3 or TRBV12-4 and J is TRBJ2-3; 7 bases fit TRBD2. The CDR3 is 15 amino acids. Losses at the gene ends were 7 bases for V and 1 base for J; bases not matched to a gene: 8. CDR3 in amino acids: CASTPIAGGTDTQYF. The CDR3 bases are TGTGCCAGCACCCCCATTGCGGGGGGCACAGATACGCAGTATTTT.

The chain employs TRBV9 and TRBJ2-2; D not resolved. The germline V gene has CDR1 SGDLS and CDR2 YYNGEE. Trimming stripped 0 bases from V and 3 bases from J, with 3 bases between. This CDR3 contains 13 residues. Here the CDR3 reads CASSVVHTGELFF. CDR3 sequence (DNA): TGTGCCAGCAGCGTAGTCCACACCGGGGAGCTGTTTTTT.

In its sample, this clonotype was seen many times. The chain combines TRBV4-1 with TRBJ1-1; 9 positions agree with TRBD1. V was clipped by 6 bases and J by 0 bases; unmatched bases: 2. The V gene's germline CDR1 is MGHRA and CDR2 YSYEKL. The CDR3 contains 14 residues. CDR3 nucleotide sequence: TGCGCCAGCAGGGACAGGGGTCTGAACACTGAAGCTTTCTTT. This gives the protein CASRDRGLNTEAFF.

This clonotype was counted at least ten times. The chain couples TRBV20-1 to TRBJ1-4; unclear D gene. Germline V gives CDR1 DFQATT, CDR2 SNEGSKA (reference sequence). This CDR3 spans 13 amino acids. V was clipped by 3 bases and J by 0 bases, with 5 bases between them. CDR3 sequence: CSASLATNEKLFF. In DNA form, the CDR3 reads TGCAGTGCTAGCCTTGCAACTAATGAAAAACTGTTTTTT.

The chain joins TRBV12-3 or TRBV12-4 to TRBJ1-5; D uncertain. The CDR3 is made up of 13 amino acids. Trimming shortened V by 5 bases and J by 0 bases, and 5 bases separated the two germline ends. Written as DNA, the CDR3 is TGTGCCAGCAGTCTATCTAGCAATCAGCCCCAGCATTTT. Amino acid sequence: CASSLSSNQPQHF.

The gene calls are TRBV7-2 and TRBJ1-1, with 8 bases identical to TRBD1. This CDR3 has 15 residues. J was trimmed by 6 bases and V by 1 base; bases with no gene match: 7. Germline V gives CDR1 SGHTA, CDR2 FQGNSA. CDR3 DNA: TGTGCCAGCAGCTTAGTCCAGGGGGCAATGGCTGAAGCTTTCTTT. It translates to CASSLVQGAMAEAFF. Together with reference TRBV7-2 and TRBJ1-1, the CDR3 gives the full variable domain: GAGVSQSPSNKVTEKGKDVELRCDPISGHTALYWYRQSLGQGLEFLIYFQGNSAPDKSGLPSDRFSAERTGGSVSTLTIQRTQQEDSAVYLCASSLVQGAMAEAFFGQGTRLTVV.

In regard to this clonotype: A read error may be the cause here, since a much bigger clone is one base away. The V and J genes are TRBV19 and TRBJ1-4; 7 bases are a match to TRBD1. Germline V CDR1 and CDR2: LNHDA, SQIVND (reference sequence). The junction had 8 bases not matched to a gene; V was cut back by 9 bases and J by 4 bases. The CDR3 is 14 residues long. The CDR3 nucleotides read TGTGCCAGCCGCAGACAGGGTTTTAATGAAAAACTGTTTTTT. Protein product: CASRRQGFNEKLFF.

The chain combines TRBV29-1 with TRBJ1-5, with 11 nucleotides matching TRBD1. The CDR3 contains 14 residues. Trimming at V came to 5 bases and at J to 5 bases, leaving 5 bases not matched to a gene. The germline V gene has CDR1 SQVTM and CDR2 ANQGSEA. CDR3 sequence: CSVSPGQGDQPQHF. The DNA for the CDR3 is TGCAGCGTTAGCCCGGGACAGGGGGATCAGCCCCAGCATTTT.

V gene TRBV4-1 combines with J gene TRBJ2-2; D unclear. Trimming pared 4 bases from V and 0 bases from J, leaving 3 bases between. Per the germline V gene, CDR1 is MGHRA and CDR2 is YSYEKL. The length of the CDR3 is 13 residues. The CDR3 coding sequence is TGCGCCAGCAGCCCGTCGAACACCGGGGAGCTGTTTTTT. It encodes CASSPSNTGELFF.

This clonotype was counted at least ten times. The rearrangement uses TRBV5-1 and TRBJ1-5; D is unclear. V lost 0 bases, J lost 5 bases, and 12 bases lay in between. The germline V gene has CDR1 SGHRS and CDR2 YFSETQ. The CDR3 runs 15 residues. The CDR3 region has the DNA TGCGCCAGCAGCTTGGATCCAGAAATGGATCAGCCCCAGCATTTT. Translated, it gives CASSLDPEMDQPQHF.

The genes are TRBV19 and TRBJ2-7; no clear D. The germline V gene has CDR1 LNHDA and CDR2 SQIVND (reference sequence). V gave up 3 bases and J gave up 1 base, with 7 bases separating them. The CDR3 sequence is 13 residues long. The CDR3 spells CASSINPSYEQYF. In DNA, the CDR3 is TGTGCCAGTAGTATTAACCCATCCTACGAGCAGTACTTC.

A few counts support this clonotype. This chain joins TRBV9 and TRBJ2-3; 7 bases align to TRBD2. CDR1 is SGDLS, CDR2 YYNGEE, per germline. With 0 bases clipped from V and 0 bases from J, the junction kept 10 bases outside the gene matches. CDR3 length: 18 amino acids. The CDR3 here is CASSVGFRLASSTDTQYF. In nucleotides, the CDR3 is TGTGCCAGCAGCGTAGGGTTCCGACTAGCATCGAGCACAGATACGCAGTATTTT.

This clonotype was counted ten times or more. The chain employs TRBV11-2 and TRBJ1-1; no definite D call. Trimming pared 5 bases from V and 3 bases from J, leaving 10 bases between. The CDR3 runs 13 residues. The V gene's germline CDR1 is SGHAT and CDR2 FQNNGV. DNA for the CDR3: TGTGCCAGCAGCAAGGAGTTAGACACTGAAGCTTTCTTT. Protein: CASSKELDTEAFF.

At least ten counts were recorded for this clonotype. CDR3 protein: CASSYQGDSGNTIYF. CDR3 nucleotide sequence: TGTGCCAGCAGTTACCAGGGCGACTCTGGAAACACCATATATTTT. V usage is TRBV6-6 and J usage is TRBJ1-3, with a weak D call TRBD1 (5 bases). The CDR3 loop spans 15 amino acids. Germline lookup yields CDR1 MNHNY and CDR2 SVGAGI (reference sequence). The V end lost 2 bases, the J end lost 0 bases, and 8 bases lay between the germline ends.

The chain couples TRBV9 to TRBJ1-5; perhaps TRBD1 as D (5 bases). Germline V gives CDR1 SGDLS, CDR2 YYNGEE. With 5 bases removed from V and 3 bases from J, the gap between germline ends came to 15 bases. The CDR3 runs 15 residues. In DNA, the CDR3 is TGTGCCAGCAGTCGGGGCAGCAGTTACAATCAGCCCCAGCATTTT. It yields the protein CASSRGSSYNQPQHF.

The sample holds a few counts of this clonotype. The chain has TRBV29-1 and TRBJ2-1, with D possibly being TRBD1 (6 bases). Germline assignment: CDR1 SQVTM and CDR2 ANQGSEA. The V gene lost 3 bases and the J gene lost 2 bases, with 11 bases spanning the gap. This CDR3 comprises 14 residues. As DNA, the CDR3 is TGCAGCGTTGACTTGGGGGCCGCCTACAATGAGCAGTTCTTC. Translating gives CSVDLGAAYNEQFF.

This clonotype was seen more than once but under ten times. The chain carries TRBV10-1 and TRBJ1-2; tentative D call: TRBD1 (5 bases). V lost 2 bases, J lost 10 bases, and 14 bases lay in between. The germline V gene has CDR1 WNHNN and CDR2 SYGVQD (reference sequence). This CDR3 contains 13 residues. CDR3 loop: CASSENLQGSYTF. For the CDR3, the DNA is TGCGCCAGCAGTGAGAACCTCCAGGGTTCCTACACCTTC.

The rearrangement joins TRBV4-3 to TRBJ2-5; D unresolved. The length of the CDR3 is 15 residues. Germline assignment: CDR1 LGHNA and CDR2 YSLEER. Trimming stripped 0 bases from V and 2 bases from J, with 10 bases between. The CDR3 DNA reads as TGCGCCAGCAGCCAAGATCGTCAGGATCAAGAGACCCAGTACTTC. This encodes CASSQDRQDQETQYF.

This clonotype came up a few times. V gene TRBV10-3 combines with J gene TRBJ2-3; no reliable D call. CDR3 size: 14 residues. Trimming left V 1 base short and J 1 base short, with 6 bases between. In germline, CDR1 is ENHRY, CDR2 SYGVKD. This CDR3 is CAISEWVGTDTQYF. In nucleotides, the CDR3 is TGTGCCATCAGTGAGTGGGTGGGCACAGATACGCAGTATTTT.

This chain connects TRBV6-5 to TRBJ1-6; 8 nucleotides match TRBD1. The V gene end was trimmed by 1 base and the J gene end by 10 bases; junction bases not matched to a gene: 3. Germline V gene sequence: CDR1 MNHEY, CDR2 SVGAGI. The CDR3 is 14 amino acids. The CDR3 reads CASSYYRGESPLHF. DNA of the CDR3: TGTGCCAGCAGTTACTACAGGGGGGAATCACCCCTCCACTTT.

The genes are TRBV20-1 and TRBJ1-1, with TRBD1 as a possible D gene (5 bases). The V gene's germline CDR1 is DFQATT and CDR2 SNEGSKA (reference sequence). The length of the CDR3 is 12 residues. Between the trimmed V and J ends, which lost 7 bases and 0 bases, there was a span of 9 bases. The CDR3 here is CSVEGLNTEAFF. The DNA for the CDR3 is TGCAGTGTCGAGGGACTGAACACTGAAGCTTTCTTT.